Sequencing of this T cell receptor (beta chain) was carried out in a study of blood T cell repertoires in COVID-19. The method was immunoSEQ multiplex PCR; TCRdb's version includes in-frame clones alone and lacks a portion of them. Among more than 350,000 clones listed, roughly 89% were seen once. Everyone who took part was roughly 18 to 89 years old, and they came from fewer than 25 US areas. This CDR3 has 15 amino acids. Trimming pared 3 bases from V and 1 base from J, leaving 12 bases between. The germline CDR1 and CDR2 sequences are LNHDA and SQIVND (reference sequence). The material sequenced was PBMCs or T cells enriched from blood (not recorded which). The sequence was collected from a woman aged 45 to 65 who had recovered from COVID-19. The chain couples TRBV19 to TRBJ1-1; D not certain. The CDR3 region is CASSIESAANTEAFF. The CDR3 coding sequence is TGTGCCAGTAGTATTGAGAGCGCAGCGAACACTGAAGCTTTCTTT.